This TCR beta chain was sequenced in a study of T cell responses to AZD1222 COVID-19 vaccine. The assay was immunoSEQ multiplex PCR, and TCRdb's table has in-frame clones only and misses some. This sample yields 75,000 to 85,000 clones, of which approximately 87% are seen a single time; over 1.1% belongs to the top ten. The CDR3 consists of 14 residues. Trimming at V came to 4 bases and at J to 3 bases, leaving 4 bases not matched to a gene. The germline gives CDR1 WSHSY, CDR2 SAAADI. As regards this clone: Its target is not known.

Study outcomes and limitations: Among spike-specific TCRs, nearly half reportedly target unmutated variant regions. The number of AZD1222 recipients seropositive at baseline was only five or six.

The chain uses TRBV10-2 and TRBJ1-2, with 8 bases aligning to TRBD1. The input for sequencing was peripheral blood, taken 28 days after the second AZD1222 dose. This sequence originates from an adult who received the AZD1222 COVID-19 vaccine. As DNA, the CDR3 is TGCGCCAGCAGTGGGGACAGGAGGGACTATGGCTACACCTTC. This codes for CASSGDRRDYGYTF.